This TCR beta chain came from a study of cytomegalovirus exposure and HLA in healthy donors. The PCR ran on 60 Vbeta and 13 Jbeta primers. Sequenced by immunoSEQ multiplex PCR; TCRdb stores in-frame clones only, minus some. The sample carries about 120,000 clones, 65% to 75% recorded once. Germline trimming cut 2 bases from V and 3 bases from J; bases unmatched to any gene: 8. This CDR3 is built from 18 residues. CDR1 and CDR2 (germline): SGHNT, YYREEE (reference sequence). This clone was observed a handful of times. This sequence joins TRBV5-4 and TRBJ2-3; 14 positions agree with TRBD2. This TCR came from a woman in her thirties or forties in good health and CMV-seropositive. The sequencing sample was made of PBMCs. This CDR3 is CASSFRLAGGAATDTQYF. CDR3 nucleotide sequence: TGTGCCAGCAGCTTCAGACTAGCGGGGGGGGCCGCTACAGATACGCAGTATTTT.